The 13 T cell receptor beta chains given below trace back to one sample, sequenced in a study of monozygotic twins with inflammatory bowel disease. TCRdb re-called the 5' RACE reads and shows each CDR3 protein once, DNA omitted. This sample's table reports 400,000 to 500,000 distinct CDR3 sequences. The sequenced material came from blood. The receptors shown here come from a human donor with ulcerative colitis or Crohn's disease, or a healthy co-twin of an affected twin (not recorded which).

This chain uses TRBV7-2 with TRBJ2-2; with no DNA, the TCRdb D assignment of TRBD2 cannot be verified. The germline V gene encodes CDR1 SGHTA and CDR2 FQGNSA. The CDR3 loop spans 17 amino acids. The CDR3: CASSLVGGLVNTGELFF.

The rearrangement links TRBV5-6 to TRBJ2-7; absent DNA, TCRdb's TRBD1 call cannot be checked. The germline CDR1 and CDR2 sequences are SGHDT and YYEEEE. The CDR3 totals 14 residues. The CDR3 region is CASSPGTFSYEQYF.

The chain uses TRBV6-5 and TRBJ2-5. In germline, CDR1 is MNHEY, CDR2 SVGAGI. This CDR3 is 14 amino acids long. CDR3 in amino acids: CASSYRPEQETQYF.

The rearrangement joins TRBV18 to TRBJ2-1. This CDR3 contains 16 residues. Germline V lookup: CDR1 KGHSH, CDR2 LQKENI. The CDR3 loop reads CASSPTVQSSYNEQFF. Drawing the rest from reference TRBV18 and TRBJ2-1, the complete variable domain is NAGVMQNPRHLVRRRGQEARLRCSPMKGHSHVYWYRQLPEEGLKFMVYLQKENIIDESGMPKERFSAEFPKEGPSILRIQQVVRGDSAAYFCASSPTVQSSYNEQFFGPGTRLTVL.

This sequence joins TRBV9 and TRBJ2-5. Germline CDR1 SGDLS, CDR2 YYNGEE. There are 12 residues in the CDR3. CDR3 sequence: CASSVDYGTQYF.

CDR3 sequence reads: CASRSQERMSTEAFF. The chain carries TRBV9 and TRBJ1-1; with no DNA, the TCRdb D assignment of TRBD1 cannot be verified. CDR1 is SGDLS and CDR2 is YYNGEE in the germline V gene. The CDR3 is 15 amino acids.

This rearrangement joins TRBV12-3 or TRBV12-4 to TRBJ1-5; as DNA is missing, the TRBD1 call by TCRdb cannot be tested. This CDR3 is built from 14 residues. Here the CDR3 reads CASSQGRSNQPQHF.

The rearrangement joins TRBV5-4 to TRBJ2-7; TCRdb's assignment of TRBD2 cannot be checked, as there is no DNA. This CDR3 is 14 amino acids long. Germline CDR1 reads SGHNT; CDR2 reads YYREEE (reference sequence). The CDR3: CASSLEGRADEQYF.

The chain has TRBV12-3 or TRBV12-4 and TRBJ2-1; the TCRdb call, TRBD2, lacks DNA for checking. The CDR3 is 15 residues long. The CDR3 region is CASSPTRGDYNEQFF.

The rearrangement links TRBV12-3 or TRBV12-4 to TRBJ2-7; TCRdb's D call, TRBD1, is unchecked because there is no DNA. The CDR3 is 14 amino acids. CDR3 sequence reads: CASSLDGTDYEQYF.

The chain couples TRBV3-1 to TRBJ2-2; TCRdb outputs TRBD2, but without DNA this stays unchecked. Per germline, CDR1 LGHDT and CDR2 YNNKEL (reference sequence). The CDR3 totals 18 residues. The CDR3 is CASSPGLAGFLNTGELFF. The whole variable domain, remainder taken from reference TRBV3-1 and TRBJ2-2, is DTAVSQTPKYLVTQMGNDKSIKCEQNLGHDTMYWYKQDSKKFLKIMFSYNNKELIINETVPNRFSPKSPDKAHLNLHINSLELGDSAVYFCASSPGLAGFLNTGELFFGEGSRLTVL.

The chain uses TRBV11-3 and TRBJ2-2; the TCRdb call, TRBD2, lacks DNA for checking. CDR1 is SGHNT, CDR2 YENEEA, per germline. The CDR3 runs 17 residues. This CDR3 is CASSLSQGTSGAGELFF.

This chain joins TRBV11-1 and TRBJ1-4; no DNA is available, so the TRBD1 call from TCRdb remains unchecked. This CDR3 has 20 amino acids. The V gene's germline CDR1 is SGHAT and CDR2 FQDESV (reference sequence). CDR3 region: CASSLAWGQGSTTGNEKLFF.